These 18 T cell receptor beta chains came from one sample sequenced in a study of tumor and adjacent non-tumor tissue in lung cancer. The library came from three nested PCR rounds adapted from ARM-PCR protocols. TCRdb fed the multiplex PCR reads into MiXCR, producing one record per CDR3 protein. The sample shows approximately 100,000 distinct CDR3 sequences, approximately 82% of them seen only once. The template was RNA from unsorted bulk tissue. Sequenced sample: lung tumor tissue. Receptors were obtained from a woman aged 60 to 75 with non-small cell lung cancer.

The CDR3, as DNA: TGTGCCAGCAATCTAGACCCTAACTATGGCTACACCTTC. It yields the protein CASNLDPNYGYTF. The chain couples TRBV6-6 to TRBJ1-2; D is undetermined. The V end was cut by 7 bases, the J end by 0 bases, with 9 bases between. The CDR3 sequence is 13 residues long. Germline loops: CDR1 MNHNY, CDR2 SVGAGI (reference sequence).

Note on this clonotype: This may be a read error: a much more frequent sequence differs by one nucleotide. The chain is built from TRBV5-4 and TRBJ1-2; TRBD1 agrees at 7 bases. Germline V gene data show CDR1 as SGHNT and CDR2 as YYREEE (reference sequence). The ends lost 1 base at V and 6 bases at J; junction bases unmatched: 9. This CDR3 has 15 amino acids. CDR3 sequence reads: CASSLPGQEDDGYTF. CDR3 DNA sequence: TGTGCCAGCAGCTTGCCCGGACAGGAGGACGATGGCTACACCTTC.

With respect to this clonotype: At one end, the junction sequence differs from germline, possibly due to a read error. The rearrangement joins TRBV5-5 to TRBJ2-1; 8 nucleotides align to TRBD1. CDR3 length: 15 residues. The germline CDR1 and CDR2 sequences are SGHKS and YYEKEE (reference sequence). The DNA of the CDR3 is TGTGCCAGCAGGCTTGGACTGGCAGGGGGCGATGAGCATTTCTTC. Translation: CASRLGLAGGDEHFF.

For this clonotype: A much larger clone differs from this one at a single base, so this may be a read error. V usage is TRBV20-1 and J usage is TRBJ2-2; 10 positions match TRBD1. Per the germline V gene, CDR1 is DFQATT and CDR2 is SNEGSKA (reference sequence). The CDR3 totals 16 residues. J was trimmed by 3 bases and V by 6 bases; bases with no gene match: 10. The CDR3 DNA follows: TGCAGTGCCTCGGGACAGGGGTATGAGGACACCGGGGAGCTGTTTTTT. As protein: CSASGQGYEDTGELFF.

This clonotype was counted between two and nine times. The chain carries TRBV12-3 or TRBV12-4 and TRBJ1-2; 8 bases line up with TRBD1. This CDR3 has 13 residues. V dropped 10 bases and J dropped 5; count of bases not matched to a gene: 9. CDR3 coding DNA: TGTGCCACCAGACGTGGACAGGGATATGGCTACACCTTC. This sequence encodes CATRRGQGYGYTF.

The rearrangement links TRBV20-1 to TRBJ1-4; perhaps TRBD1 as D (6 bases). CDR1 DFQATT and CDR2 SNEGSKA come from the germline V gene (reference sequence). V was pared by 8 bases and J by 4 bases, with 20 bases between. The CDR3 loop spans 15 amino acids. CDR3 protein: CSPSDRLAINEKLFF. In DNA form, the CDR3 reads TGCAGTCCTTCGGACAGACTAGCAATTAATGAAAAACTGTTTTTT.

On this clonotype: One base away lies a much larger clone, so this may be a sequencing read error. The conserved phenylalanine or tryptophan is not found at the CDR3 terminus, so this likely reflects a read error. As DNA, the CDR3 is TGCAGTGCTAGTTACCCACCTGGCCTGGGCACAGATACGCAGTATCTT. Protein sequence: CSASYPPGLGTDTQYL. This rearrangement joins TRBV20-1 to TRBJ2-3, with D uncertain. Germline lookup yields CDR1 DFQATT and CDR2 SNEGSKA (reference sequence). V lost 3 bases and J lost 1, with 17 bases in between. The CDR3 totals 16 residues.

Regarding this clonotype: It may be a read error: a sequence one base away is much more abundant. The chain is built from TRBV6-5 and TRBJ2-6; D is unresolved. CDR3 length equals 16 residues. In germline, CDR1 is MNHEY, CDR2 SVGAGI. V lost 0 bases and J lost 2, with 8 bases in between. The CDR3 reads CASSYSTTPGANVLTF. In nucleotides, the CDR3 is TGTGCCAGCAGTTACTCGACAACGCCTGGGGCCAACGTCCTGACTTTC.

The CDR3 nucleotides are TGTGCCAGCAGCCGTTCCGGGACAAGGGACAATGAGCAGTTCTTC. This encodes CASSRSGTRDNEQFF. The chain employs TRBV11-2 and TRBJ2-1; D is perhaps TRBD1 (6 bases). V was shortened by 5 bases and J by 5 bases, with 16 bases between the two germline ends. CDR1 and CDR2 (germline): SGHAT, FQNNGV. This CDR3 has 15 residues.

The chain uses TRBV7-8 and TRBJ2-7; TRBD2 might be the D (5 bases). Germline V lookup: CDR1 SGHVS, CDR2 FQNEAQ. The CDR3 is made up of 14 amino acids. V was clipped by 5 bases and J by 2 bases, with 13 bases between them. CDR3 in amino acids: CASSISGLPYEQYF. The CDR3 nucleotides are TGTGCCAGCAGCATATCAGGACTCCCCTACGAGCAGTACTTC.

This clonotype has just a few counts. The rearrangement joins TRBV11-3 to TRBJ2-3; 7 nucleotides line up with TRBD2. With V trimmed by 6 bases and J by 2 bases, 11 bases remained unmatched. Looked up from germline, CDR1 is SGHNT and CDR2 is YENEEA. This CDR3 is 16 amino acids long. The chain's CDR3 is CASSSGLDEATDTQYF. Here the CDR3 DNA reads TGTGCCAGCAGTTCAGGACTAGATGAGGCCACAGATACGCAGTATTTT. Combining the CDR3 with reference TRBV11-3 and TRBJ2-3 gives the whole variable domain EAGVVQSPRYKIIEKKQPVAFWCNPISGHNTLYWYLQNLGQGPELLIRYENEEAVDDSQLPKDRFSAERLKGVDSTLKIQPAELGDSAVYLCASSSGLDEATDTQYFGPGTRLTVL.

Concerning this clonotype: An end of the junction differs from the germline gene, which may be a read error. The chain carries TRBV5-4 and TRBJ1-4, with D hard to call. Germline CDR1 is SGHNT and CDR2 is YYREEE (reference sequence). The CDR3 loop spans 15 amino acids. This CDR3 reads CTSSLNPPSGEKLFF. The CDR3 DNA is TGTACCAGCAGCTTGAATCCTCCGTCGGGTGAAAAACTGTTTTTT.

This clonotype came up a few times. The conserved final phenylalanine or tryptophan is absent from the CDR3, which likely points to a read error. V usage is TRBV28 and J usage is TRBJ1-2, with unresolved D. CDR1 MDHEN and CDR2 SYDVKM come from the germline V gene. With 7 bases removed from V and 8 bases from J, the gap between germline ends came to 17 bases. CDR3 size: 13 residues. The DNA of the CDR3 is TGTGCCAGCATGGAGAATGTCGGGGTGGGCTACACCATC. Protein sequence: CASMENVGVGYTI.

This chain links TRBV14 with TRBJ2-6; no firm D call. Trimming shortened V by 3 bases and J by 2 bases, and 5 bases separated the two germline ends. The CDR3 covers 14 residues. Germline V gives CDR1 SGHDN, CDR2 FVKESK. CDR3 in DNA: TGTGCCAGCAGCCAGTGGACTGGGGCCAACGTCCTGACTTTC. It is translated as CASSQWTGANVLTF.

With regard to this clonotype: Given a much more abundant clone one base away, this may be a read error. Likely a read error: the CDR3 ends without its conserved phenylalanine or tryptophan. The rearrangement links TRBV5-5 to TRBJ1-1; possibly TRBD1 for D (6 bases). CDR3 length: 18 amino acids. Trimming took 4 bases from V and 1 from J, leaving 23 bases between them. The germline gives CDR1 SGHKS, CDR2 YYEKEE (reference sequence). The CDR3 region is CASSAGTPFITGNTEAFL. The CDR3 region has the DNA TGTGCCAGCAGCGCCGGGACACCATTCATAACGGGGAACACTGAAGCTTTCTTA.

J is TRBJ2-5 and V is TRBV5-5, with TRBD1 matching over 7 bases. The CDR3 covers 15 residues. Trimming removed 5 bases from V and 1 base from J; junction bases left unmatched: 8. Germline assignment: CDR1 SGHKS and CDR2 YYEKEE (reference sequence). CDR3 coding DNA: TGTGCCAGCAGTTATAACGGGACAGCCCAAGAGACCCAGTACTTC. This encodes CASSYNGTAQETQYF.

This clonotype was observed many times. The rearrangement uses TRBV4-2 and TRBJ2-5; 11 bases are a match to TRBD2. Germline trimming cut 4 bases from V and 0 bases from J; bases unmatched to any gene: 10. CDR1 LGHNA and CDR2 YNFKEQ come from the germline V gene. The CDR3 totals 18 residues. In DNA form, the CDR3 reads TGTGCCAGCAGCCCCGGGACTAGCGGAACGACTTACCAAGAGACCCAGTACTTC. Translating it yields CASSPGTSGTTYQETQYF.

The CDR3 region has the DNA TGTGCCAGCAGTCAGATAGGCAGGACTCAGCCCCAGCATTTT. Translated, it gives CASSQIGRTQPQHF. The V call is TRBV6-6, the J call TRBJ1-5; D not certain. Germline V gives CDR1 MNHNY, CDR2 SVGAGI (reference sequence). V was shortened by 5 bases and J by 6 bases, with 14 bases between the two germline ends. The CDR3 covers 14 residues.